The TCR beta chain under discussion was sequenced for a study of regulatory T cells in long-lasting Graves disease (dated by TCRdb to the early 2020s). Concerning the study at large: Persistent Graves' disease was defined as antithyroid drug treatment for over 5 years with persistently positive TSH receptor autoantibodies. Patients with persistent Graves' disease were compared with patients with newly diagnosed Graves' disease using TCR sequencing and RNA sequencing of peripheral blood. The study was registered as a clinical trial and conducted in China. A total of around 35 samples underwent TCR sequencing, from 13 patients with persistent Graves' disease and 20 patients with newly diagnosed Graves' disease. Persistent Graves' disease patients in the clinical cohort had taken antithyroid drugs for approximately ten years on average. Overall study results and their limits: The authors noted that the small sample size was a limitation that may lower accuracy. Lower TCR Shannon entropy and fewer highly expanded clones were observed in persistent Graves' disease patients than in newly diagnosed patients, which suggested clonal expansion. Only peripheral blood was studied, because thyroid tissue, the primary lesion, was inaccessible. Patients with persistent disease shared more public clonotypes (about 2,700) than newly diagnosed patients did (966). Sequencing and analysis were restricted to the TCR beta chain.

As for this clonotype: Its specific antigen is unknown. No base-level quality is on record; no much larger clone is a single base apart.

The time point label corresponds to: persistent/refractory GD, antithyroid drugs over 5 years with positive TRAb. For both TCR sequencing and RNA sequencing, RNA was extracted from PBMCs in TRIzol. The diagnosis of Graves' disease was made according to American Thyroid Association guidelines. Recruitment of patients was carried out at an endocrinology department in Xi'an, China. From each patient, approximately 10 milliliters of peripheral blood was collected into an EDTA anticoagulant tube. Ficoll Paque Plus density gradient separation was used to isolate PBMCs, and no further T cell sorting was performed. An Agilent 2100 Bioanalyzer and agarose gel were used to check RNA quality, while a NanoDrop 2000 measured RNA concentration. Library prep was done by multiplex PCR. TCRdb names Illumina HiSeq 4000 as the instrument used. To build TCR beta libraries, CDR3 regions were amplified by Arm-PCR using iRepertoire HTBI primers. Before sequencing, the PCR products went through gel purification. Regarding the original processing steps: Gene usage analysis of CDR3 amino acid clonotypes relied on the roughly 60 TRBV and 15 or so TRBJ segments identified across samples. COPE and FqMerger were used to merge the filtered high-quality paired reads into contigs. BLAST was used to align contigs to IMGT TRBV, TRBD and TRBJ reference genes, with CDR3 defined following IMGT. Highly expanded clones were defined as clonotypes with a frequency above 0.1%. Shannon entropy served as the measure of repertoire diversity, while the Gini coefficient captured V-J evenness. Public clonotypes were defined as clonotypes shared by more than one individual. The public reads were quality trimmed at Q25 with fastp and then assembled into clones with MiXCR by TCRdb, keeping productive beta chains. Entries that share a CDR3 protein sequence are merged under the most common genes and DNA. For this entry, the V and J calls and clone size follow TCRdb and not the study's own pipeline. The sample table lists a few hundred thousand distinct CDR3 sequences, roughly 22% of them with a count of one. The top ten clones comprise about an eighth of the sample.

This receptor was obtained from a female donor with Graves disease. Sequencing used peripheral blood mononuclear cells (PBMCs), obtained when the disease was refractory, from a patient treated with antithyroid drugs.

The nucleotide sequence is TGTGCCGTTCGGGGCCCGTTCTACGAGCAGTACTTC. The encoded protein is CAVRGPFYEQYF. The sequence links TRBV6-1 to TRBJ2-7; the D assignment is uncertain and may be TRBD1 or TRBD2, with 5 bases supporting each. The germline V gene supplies CDR1 MNHNS and CDR2 SASEGT. V lost 11 bases and J lost 3 bases; the stretch between them is 14 bases long. Measured from the cysteine to the phenylalanine, the CDR3 is 12 residues long. CDR3 DNA only is kept here, 36 bases in frame from base 1.